The 5 T cell receptor beta chains presented below share a single source sample, sequenced in a study of cytomegalovirus exposure and HLA in healthy donors. It was with 60 Vbeta and 13 Jbeta primers that the PCR ran. Method: immunoSEQ multiplex PCR; TCRdb's copy keeps in-frame clones and lacks some. The sample yields some 110,000 clones, more than 65% seen once. Sequenced sample: PBMCs. Receptors were obtained from a woman between 40 and 55 years old in good health and CMV-seropositive.

V gene TRBV19 combines with J gene TRBJ2-7, with TRBD1 identical over 7 bases. Trimming at V came to 3 bases and at J to 3 bases, leaving 5 bases not matched to a gene. The germline V gene has CDR1 LNHDA and CDR2 SQIVND (reference sequence). This CDR3 is 14 amino acids long. CDR3 protein: CASSIYGTDYEQYF. CDR3 in DNA: TGTGCCAGTAGTATTTATGGGACAGACTACGAGCAGTACTTC.

The J gene is TRBJ2-7, the V gene TRBV4-1, with 11 bases lining up with TRBD2. The CDR3 loop spans 16 amino acids. The germline gives CDR1 MGHRA, CDR2 YSYEKL. The V segment lost 1 base and the J segment 3 bases; nucleotides outside the gene matches: 5. The CDR3 loop reads CASSQGLAGGNYEQYF. The CDR3 DNA reads TGCGCCAGCAGCCAAGGGCTAGCGGGAGGTAACTACGAGCAGTACTTC.

The chain recombines TRBV28 with TRBJ2-5, with TRBD2 matching over 7 bases. The CDR3 has 15 amino acids. Trimming at V came to 6 bases and at J to 5 bases, leaving 12 bases not matched to a gene. In germline, CDR1 is MDHEN, CDR2 SYDVKM. Here the CDR3 reads CASRPLAGAGETQYF. The CDR3 coding sequence is TGTGCCAGCAGACCCTTGGCGGGAGCAGGGGAGACCCAGTACTTC.

The V gene is TRBV30, the J gene TRBJ2-1, with D maybe TRBD1 (6 bases). Germline values: CDR1 GTSNPN, CDR2 SVGIG (reference sequence). The V and J ends lost 1 base and 1 base respectively, with 11 bases between them. The CDR3 is 15 amino acids. CDR3 protein: CAWSAGEGSYNEQFF. CDR3 DNA: TGTGCCTGGAGTGCAGGGGAAGGGTCCTACAATGAGCAGTTCTTC.

This chain links TRBV30 with TRBJ1-1; D is possibly TRBD1 (5 bases). Looked up from germline, CDR1 is GTSNPN and CDR2 is SVGIG (reference sequence). The CDR3 extends over 14 amino acids. V lost 0 bases and J lost 0, with 8 bases in between. CDR3 DNA sequence: TGTGCCTGGAGTGTACCAGGGATGAACACTGAAGCTTTCTTT. It is translated as CAWSVPGMNTEAFF. The full variable domain, its missing parts supplied by reference TRBV30 and TRBJ1-1, is SQTIHQWPATLVQPVGSPLSLECTVEGTSNPNLYWYRQAAGRGLQLLFYSVGIGQISSEVPQNLSASRPQDRQFILSSKKLLLSDSGFYLCAWSVPGMNTEAFFGQGTRLTVV.